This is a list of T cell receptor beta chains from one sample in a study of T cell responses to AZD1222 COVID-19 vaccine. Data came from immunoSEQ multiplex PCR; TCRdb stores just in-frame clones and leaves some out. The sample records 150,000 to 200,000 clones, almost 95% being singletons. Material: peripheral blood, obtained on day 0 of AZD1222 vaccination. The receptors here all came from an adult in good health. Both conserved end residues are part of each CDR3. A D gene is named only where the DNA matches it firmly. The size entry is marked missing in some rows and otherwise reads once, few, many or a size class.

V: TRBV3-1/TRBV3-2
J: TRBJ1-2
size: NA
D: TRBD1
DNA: TGTGCCAGCAGCCCGCACCTGGGACAGGGGAACTATGGCTACACCTTC
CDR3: CASSPHLGQGNYGYTF

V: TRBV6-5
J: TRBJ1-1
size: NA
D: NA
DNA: TGTGCCAGCAGTTACCCGGGGTCCTACACTGAAGCTTTCTTT
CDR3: CASSYPGSYTEAFF

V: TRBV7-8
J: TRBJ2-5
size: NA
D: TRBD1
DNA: TGTGCCAGCAGCCGACACCCACGAGGGACAGTTGGGGAGACCCAGTACTTC
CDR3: CASSRHPRGTVGETQYF

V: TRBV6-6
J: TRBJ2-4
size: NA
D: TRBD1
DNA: TGTGCCAGCAGTTACCGGGACAGAGACATTCAGTACTTC
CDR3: CASSYRDRDIQYF

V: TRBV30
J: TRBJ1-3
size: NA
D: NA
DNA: TGTGCCTGGTCCTCTGGAAACACCATATATTTT
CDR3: CAWSSGNTIYF

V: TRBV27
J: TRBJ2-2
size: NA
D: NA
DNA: TGTGCCAGCACCTCCTTAGGGGGGTTAAGCGGGGAGCTGTTTTTT
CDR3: CASTSLGGLSGELFF

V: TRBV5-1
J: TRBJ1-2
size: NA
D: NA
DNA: TGCGCCAGCAGCTTGACTGCGGATAACTATGGCTACACCTTC
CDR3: CASSLTADNYGYTF

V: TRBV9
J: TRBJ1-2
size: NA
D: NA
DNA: TGTGCCAGCAGCCCCCGAAGTGGGCAGGGAGGTGGCTACACCTTC
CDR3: CASSPRSGQGGGYTF

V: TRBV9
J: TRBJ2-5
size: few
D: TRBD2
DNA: TGTGCCAGCAGCGTTGGCGGGGGGGCCGGTGAGACCCAGTACTTC
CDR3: CASSVGGGAGETQYF

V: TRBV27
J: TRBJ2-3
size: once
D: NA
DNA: TGTGCCAGCAGTTTCGCAGATACGCAGTATTTT
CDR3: CASSFADTQYF

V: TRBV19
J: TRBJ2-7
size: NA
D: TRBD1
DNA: TGTGCCACCAGGGACAGGGGATGGGAGCAGTACTTC
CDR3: CATRDRGWEQYF

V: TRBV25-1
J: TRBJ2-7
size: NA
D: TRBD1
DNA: TGTGCCAGCAGCCGGGACAGCTCCTACGAGCAGTACTTC
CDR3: CASSRDSSYEQYF

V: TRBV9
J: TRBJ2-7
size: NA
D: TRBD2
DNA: TGTGCCAGCAGCGTAGGGATAGCGGGGGCCACCCCCAGCGAGCAGTACTTC
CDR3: CASSVGIAGATPSEQYF

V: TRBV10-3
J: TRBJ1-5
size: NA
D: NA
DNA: TGTGCCATCAGTTCATCCGGGGTTAGCAATCAGCCCCAGCATTTT
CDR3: CAISSSGVSNQPQHF

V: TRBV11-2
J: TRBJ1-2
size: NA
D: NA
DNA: TGTGCCAGCAGCTTCCCGGGGTCTAACTATGGCTACACCTTC
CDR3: CASSFPGSNYGYTF

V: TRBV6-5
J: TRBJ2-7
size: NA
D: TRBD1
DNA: TGTGCCAGCAGTTCACCGGGACAGGGGGCACGGTACGAGCAGTACTTC
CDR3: CASSSPGQGARYEQYF

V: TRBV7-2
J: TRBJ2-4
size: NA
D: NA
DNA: TGTGCCAGCAGCTTGGGGAGGGGGCCCGGAGCCAAAAACATTCAGTACTTC
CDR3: CASSLGRGPGAKNIQYF

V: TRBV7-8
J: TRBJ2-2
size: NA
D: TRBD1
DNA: TGTGCCAGCAGCTTAGCTGAACAGGGGGTCAGCGGGGAGCTGTTTTTT
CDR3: CASSLAEQGVSGELFF

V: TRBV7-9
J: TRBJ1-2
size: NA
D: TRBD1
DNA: TGTGCCAGCAGCTCGACATCAGGGGGTCTGATCTATGGCTACACCTTC
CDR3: CASSSTSGGLIYGYTF

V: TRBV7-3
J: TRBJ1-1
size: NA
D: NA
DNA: TGTGCCAGCAGCCTAGGGACGGCCGGAACGGAAGCTTTCTTT
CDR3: CASSLGTAGTEAFF

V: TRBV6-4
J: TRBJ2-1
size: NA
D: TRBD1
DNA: TGTGCCAGCAGTGAGATGGACAGGGGCGGCAATGAGCAGTTCTTC
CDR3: CASSEMDRGGNEQFF

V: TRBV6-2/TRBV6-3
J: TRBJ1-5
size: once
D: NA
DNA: TGTGCCAGCAGTTACCGGGGGGCAAACAAAGCAGGGGCCCAGCCCCAGCATTTT
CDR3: CASSYRGANKAGAQPQHF

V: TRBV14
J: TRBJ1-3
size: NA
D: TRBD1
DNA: TGTGCCAGCACCGGGCAGGGGGCGGGAAGCACCATATATTTT
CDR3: CASTGQGAGSTIYF

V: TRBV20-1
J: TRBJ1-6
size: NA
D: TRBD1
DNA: TGCAGTGCTAGTGGACAGGCGATTAATTCACCCCTCCACTTT
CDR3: CSASGQAINSPLHF

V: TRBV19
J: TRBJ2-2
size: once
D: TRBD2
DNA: TGTGCCATTCAAGGGAGGGAATCCGGGGAGCTGTTTTTT
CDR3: CAIQGRESGELFF

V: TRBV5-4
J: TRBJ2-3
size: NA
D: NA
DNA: TGTGCCAGCAGGGCTGGCGACCCTAGCACAGATACGCAGTATTTT
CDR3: CASRAGDPSTDTQYF

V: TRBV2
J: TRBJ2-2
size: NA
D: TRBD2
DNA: TGTGCCAGCAGTGTACTAGCGGGGGGTCCCTCGGCCGGGGAGCTGTTTTTT
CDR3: CASSVLAGGPSAGELFF

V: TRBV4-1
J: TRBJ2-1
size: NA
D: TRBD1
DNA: TGCGCCAGCAGGCCGCTGGGGACAGGGCCTAGTCGAGACTACAATGAGCAGTTCTTC
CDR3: CASRPLGTGPSRDYNEQFF

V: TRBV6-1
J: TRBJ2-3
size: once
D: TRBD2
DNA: TGTGCCAGCAGTGAAAGGGGTAGCGGGAGAACAGATACGCAGTATTTT
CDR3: CASSERGSGRTDTQYF

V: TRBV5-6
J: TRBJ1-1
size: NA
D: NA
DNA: TGTGCCAGCACCCGAGTGGGAGGCACTGAAGCTTTCTTT
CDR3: CASTRVGGTEAFF

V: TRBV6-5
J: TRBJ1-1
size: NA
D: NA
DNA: TGTGCCAGCAGTTACTTCCCAGTCTTGAACACTGAAGCTTTCTTT
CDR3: CASSYFPVLNTEAFF

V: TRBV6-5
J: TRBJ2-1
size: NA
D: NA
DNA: TGTGCCACCGGGCGGGGGCGGAATGAGCAGTTCTTC
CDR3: CATGRGRNEQFF

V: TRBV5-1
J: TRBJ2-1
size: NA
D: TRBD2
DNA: TGCGCCAGCAGCTTCTCACTAGCGGTAGGGTACAATGAGCAGTTCTTC
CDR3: CASSFSLAVGYNEQFF

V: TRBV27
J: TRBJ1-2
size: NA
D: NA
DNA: TGTGCCAGCAGTTTCGAACGGAGGGACTATAACTATGGCTACACCTTC
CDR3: CASSFERRDYNYGYTF

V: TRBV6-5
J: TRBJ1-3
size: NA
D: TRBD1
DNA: TGTGCCACCAGCACAGGGGGATCTGGAAACACCATATATTTT
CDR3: CATSTGGSGNTIYF

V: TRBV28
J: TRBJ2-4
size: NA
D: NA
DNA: TGTGCCAGCAGTTTTCAACGGGAGAGGGGCATTCAGTACTTC
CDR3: CASSFQRERGIQYF

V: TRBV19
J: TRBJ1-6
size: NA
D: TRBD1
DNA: TGTGCCAGCCTTCGCGGACAGGGTTATAATTCACCCCTCCACTTT
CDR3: CASLRGQGYNSPLHF

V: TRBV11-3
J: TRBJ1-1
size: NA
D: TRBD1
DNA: TGTGCCAGCAGCCCGAAGAGGGGGCTTTGGCGGAACACTGAAGCTTTCTTT
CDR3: CASSPKRGLWRNTEAFF

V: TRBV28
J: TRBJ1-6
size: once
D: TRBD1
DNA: TGTGCCAGCGATTACCGAGACAGGGTGAATTCACCCCTCCACTTT
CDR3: CASDYRDRVNSPLHF

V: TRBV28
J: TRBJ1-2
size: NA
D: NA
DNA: TGTGCCAGCAGCCCACCCGGTGGCCTTATCGATGGCTACACCTTC
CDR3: CASSPPGGLIDGYTF

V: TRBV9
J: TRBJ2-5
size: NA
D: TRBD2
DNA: TGTGCCAGCAGCGTAGGGCTAGCGGGAAAGGAGACCCAGTACTTC
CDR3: CASSVGLAGKETQYF

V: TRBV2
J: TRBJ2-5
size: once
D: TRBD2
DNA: TGTGCCAGCAGTGATTTGAGCGGGGGGGGCCAAGAGACCCAGTACTTC
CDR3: CASSDLSGGGQETQYF

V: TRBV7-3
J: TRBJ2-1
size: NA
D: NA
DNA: TGTGCCAGCAGCTTAAACAGGGACAATGAGCAGTTCTTC
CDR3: CASSLNRDNEQFF

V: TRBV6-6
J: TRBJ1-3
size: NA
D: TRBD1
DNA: TGTGCCCGGGGACAGGGGGTCCGGGGGTCTGGAAACACCATATATTTT
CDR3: CARGQGVRGSGNTIYF